A single sample is the source of the 29 T cell receptor beta chains below, sequenced in a study of blood T cells in healthy people across ages (dated by TCRdb to the mid-2010s). Library generation was performed with 5' RACE. Sequencing instrument: Illumina HiSeq 2500. A second PCR of roughly 6 to 11 cycles was run with a J-beta primer mix and a sample-barcoded 5' primer. TCRdb reran the public reads through fastp at Q25 and MiXCR, keeping productive beta chains. Entries that share a CDR3 protein sequence are merged under the most common genes and DNA. Within this sample are approximately 1,100,000 distinct CDR3 sequences, with 40% to 50% of them counted one time only. The ten largest clonotypes hold over 15% of the sample. Sequenced sample: blood. The receptors come from a woman aged 60-75 years in good health.

The J gene is TRBJ2-4, the V gene TRBV3-1, with unresolved D. Judging by the DNA end, TRBJ2-7 fits better; the J call may be wrong. This CDR3 comprises 23 residues. From germline, CDR1 is LGHDT and CDR2 YNNKEL (reference sequence). The CDR3 here is CASSQAFVSVESSVSGFPYEQYF. The CDR3 coding sequence is TGTGCCAGCAGCCAAGCTTTTGTGTCAGTGGAGTCATCAGTGTCCGGGTTTCCCTACGAGCAGTACTTC.

This rearrangement joins TRBV7-2 to TRBJ2-5; TRBD2 aligns across 11 bases. This CDR3 spans 15 amino acids. V shed 2 bases and J 4 bases; nucleotides not matched to a gene: 3. Germline assignment: CDR1 SGHTA and CDR2 FQGNSA. DNA for the CDR3: TGTGCCAGCAGCTTAATAGCGGGAGGGCGAGAGACCCAGTACTTC. Residues: CASSLIAGGRETQYF.

The chain links TRBV11-2 to TRBJ2-4; TRBD2 matches 9 bases. Near its end, the DNA agrees better with TRBJ2-7, so the J call may be wrong. This CDR3 spans 15 amino acids. Germline V gene sequence: CDR1 SGHAT, CDR2 FQNNGV. CDR3 DNA sequence: TGTGCCAGCAGCTTAGCCAGCGGGAGGACCAACGAGCAGTACTTC. Protein product: CASSLASGRTNEQYF.

This clonotype has only a few counts. This chain's CDR3 is CASRPRRGASYEQYF. CDR3 in DNA: TGTGCCAGCAGGCCTAGACGGGGGGCGTCCTACGAGCAGTACTTC. The chain carries TRBV7-8 and TRBJ2-7, with a weak D call TRBD2 (7 bases). CDR3 length: 15 residues. The germline V and J ends were trimmed by 6 bases and 1 base, with 16 bases remaining between them. Per germline, CDR1 SGHVS and CDR2 FQNEAQ.

This clonotype has more than one count but fewer than ten. V and J are TRBV5-5 and TRBJ2-3; perhaps TRBD1 as D (6 bases). Germline V CDR1 and CDR2: SGHKS, YYEKEE (reference sequence). This CDR3 is 15 amino acids long. With 1 base removed from V and 9 bases from J, the gap between germline ends came to 18 bases. CDR3 in DNA: TGTGCCAGCAGCTTGAAGCCAGGGGCGACCACAACGCAGTATTTT. It translates to CASSLKPGATTTQYF.

In this sample, this clonotype turned up many times. This chain connects TRBV29-1 to TRBJ2-7; D ambiguous. The V and J ends lost 3 bases and 2 bases respectively, with 5 bases between them. Germline V CDR1 and CDR2: SQVTM, ANQGSEA. CDR3 length: 11 amino acids. CDR3 protein: CSVDQAYEQYF. The DNA for the CDR3 is TGCAGCGTTGATCAGGCCTACGAGCAGTACTTC.

There are a few counts of this clonotype. V usage is TRBV6-1 and J usage is TRBJ2-7, with TRBD2 matching 14 bases. V was clipped by 5 bases and J by 3 bases; unmatched bases: 3. The V gene's germline CDR1 is MNHNS and CDR2 SASEGT. The CDR3 extends over 15 amino acids. DNA of the CDR3: TGTGCCAGCAGTAAGGGACTAGCGGGAGACTACGAGCAGTACTTC. It codes for CASSKGLAGDYEQYF.

The sample holds a few counts of this clonotype. This chain connects TRBV20-1 to TRBJ2-7, with a possible D match to TRBD1 (5 bases). CDR1 is DFQATT and CDR2 is SNEGSKA in the germline V gene (reference sequence). The V and J ends lost 1 base and 3 bases respectively, with 7 bases between them. This CDR3 is built from 12 residues. DNA for the CDR3: TGCAGTGCTAGAGGGGGCTTCTACGAGCAGTACTTC. Encoded protein: CSARGGFYEQYF.

In this sample, this clonotype turned up a few times. A much larger clone is a single base away; this may be a read error. The rearrangement joins TRBV20-1 to TRBJ2-5; 13 bases line up with TRBD2. V lost 2 bases, J lost 2 bases, and 14 bases stayed unmatched. The CDR3 runs 19 residues. In germline, CDR1 is DFQATT, CDR2 SNEGSKA (reference sequence). CDR3 DNA sequence: TGCAGTGCTAGACGTGGACTAGCGGGAGTCATGGGCCCACAAGAGACCCAGTACTTC. It translates to CSARRGLAGVMGPQETQYF.

The chain combines TRBV12-3 or TRBV12-4 with TRBJ2-2, with D unclear. V lost 5 bases and J 5 bases, leaving 6 bases between the germline ends. This CDR3 is built from 12 residues. In DNA, the CDR3 is TGTGCCAGCAGTACAGAGACCGGGGAGCTGTTTTTT. This encodes CASSTETGELFF.

This clonotype appeared a few times. The V and J genes are TRBV5-4 and TRBJ1-2; perhaps TRBD1 as D (5 bases). The CDR3 is 13 residues long. V shed 1 base and J shed 4 bases, with 8 bases lying between them. Germline CDR1 SGHNT, CDR2 YYREEE (reference sequence). For the CDR3, the DNA is TGTGCCAGCAGCTTGCAGGACATCTATGGCTACACCTTC. Its translation is CASSLQDIYGYTF.

This clonotype was seen more than once but under ten times. The gene calls are TRBV29-1 and TRBJ1-2; 8 positions agree with TRBD1. J was trimmed by 3 bases and V by 0 bases; bases with no gene match: 18. The germline CDR1 and CDR2 sequences are SQVTM and ANQGSEA. CDR3 size: 19 residues. CDR3: CSVEEWIPRAGGADYGYTF. As DNA, the CDR3 is TGCAGCGTTGAAGAATGGATCCCCCGGGCAGGGGGCGCGGACTATGGCTACACCTTC.

This chain uses TRBV3-1 with TRBJ2-5, with 8 bases that match TRBD2. V was pared by 4 bases and J by 5 bases, with 6 bases of the junction left unmatched. This CDR3 spans 14 amino acids. Germline loops: CDR1 LGHDT, CDR2 YNNKEL (reference sequence). CDR3 nucleotides: TGTGCCAGCAGCCCTCCGGCTAGCGGGGAGACCCAGTACTTC. The encoded protein is CASSPPASGETQYF.

The genes are TRBV5-4 and TRBJ2-7, with TRBD1 matching over 12 bases. Near its end, the DNA agrees better with TRBJ2-5, so the J call may be wrong. The germline gives CDR1 SGHNT, CDR2 YYREEE (reference sequence). The CDR3 sequence is 16 residues long. CDR3: CASSHPGQGAGETQYF. CDR3 sequence (DNA): TGTGCCAGCAGCCACCCGGGACAGGGGGCAGGGGAGACCCAGTACTTC.

For this clonotype: This clone may be a read error of a much larger clone one base away. This rearrangement joins TRBV14 to TRBJ2-7, with TRBD2 matching 8 bases. The length of the CDR3 is 14 residues. Germline CDR1 SGHDN, CDR2 FVKESK. The V and J ends lost 1 base and 12 bases, in that order; junction bases with no gene match: 11. The CDR3 reads CASSQGSLAGPRYF. The CDR3 bases are TGTGCCAGCAGCCAAGGATCTTTAGCGGGGCCGCGGTACTTC.

V is TRBV7-9 and J is TRBJ2-3, with D uncertain. From germline, CDR1 is SEHNR and CDR2 FQNEAQ (reference sequence). V was cut by 4 bases and J by 2 bases, with 13 bases left in between. This CDR3 contains 15 residues. CDR3 sequence: CASSSATGITDTQYF. CDR3 DNA: TGTGCCAGCAGCTCCGCGACTGGAATCACAGATACGCAGTATTTT.

With respect to this clonotype: Given a much more abundant clone one base away, this may be a read error. The genes are TRBV3-1 and TRBJ2-5, with 10 bases aligning to TRBD1. This CDR3 region has 14 residues. V shed 4 bases, J shed 11 bases, and the junction held 10 bases outside the gene matches. CDR1 is LGHDT and CDR2 is YNNKEL in the germline V gene (reference sequence). CDR3 bases: TGTGCCAGCAGCCTCCCACCGGACAGGGGGAAGCAGTACTTC. Translating gives CASSLPPDRGKQYF.

The rearrangement links TRBV4-1 to TRBJ2-3, with 11 nucleotides matching TRBD2. Germline V gene data show CDR1 as MGHRA and CDR2 as YSYEKL. CDR3 size: 14 residues. V dropped 2 bases and J dropped 8; count of bases not matched to a gene: 3. The CDR3 coding sequence is TGCGCCAGCAGCCAACTAGCGGGAGGTAGTACGCAGTATTTT. It codes for CASSQLAGGSTQYF.

V is TRBV10-1 and J is TRBJ1-1; D is perhaps TRBD1 (6 bases). The CDR3 is 22 residues long. V gave up 0 bases and J gave up 0 bases, with 29 bases separating them. CDR1 WNHNN and CDR2 SYGVQD come from the germline V gene (reference sequence). CDR3 residues: CASSESELLGDTDWTLNTEAFF. In DNA, the CDR3 is TGCGCCAGCAGTGAGTCTGAATTGTTGGGGGACACGGACTGGACTCTGAACACTGAAGCTTTCTTT.

This clonotype showed up just a few times. This chain connects TRBV6-5 to TRBJ2-7; D is perhaps TRBD1 (6 bases). The J call may not be correct, given that the DNA end is closer to TRBJ2-5. This CDR3 is built from 14 residues. Germline CDR1 MNHEY, CDR2 SVGAGI. The DNA of the CDR3 is TGTGCCAGCAGGACGGAACAGGGCCGGGAGACCCAGTACTTC. Protein product: CASRTEQGRETQYF.

The chain carries TRBV10-3 and TRBJ1-1, with TRBD1 matching over 9 bases. Germline V gene lookup returns CDR1 ENHRY and CDR2 SYGVKD. The J segment lost 5 bases and the V segment lost 7 bases, leaving 11 bases of the junction unmatched. The length of the CDR3 is 15 residues. The CDR3 loop reads CAIKEPGTGRTEAFF. Here the CDR3 DNA reads TGTGCCATCAAAGAACCCGGGACAGGGAGGACTGAAGCTTTCTTT.

This chain connects TRBV28 to TRBJ2-7, with D maybe TRBD2 (6 bases). The CDR3 contains 15 residues. Trimming stripped 3 bases from V and 0 bases from J, with 12 bases between. Germline lookup yields CDR1 MDHEN and CDR2 SYDVKM. DNA for the CDR3: TGTGCCAGCAGTTTGGGGGGATCAAACTCCTACGAGCAGTACTTC. Its translation: CASSLGGSNSYEQYF.

V and J are TRBV2 and TRBJ1-6, with D perhaps matching TRBD1 (6 bases). The length of the CDR3 is 14 residues. Germline V gene lookup returns CDR1 SNHLY and CDR2 FYNNEI. The ends were cut back, 2 bases at V and 9 bases at J, with 11 bases in the middle. The CDR3 region is CASSESGTSSPLHF. Here the CDR3 DNA reads TGTGCCAGCAGTGAATCCGGGACATCTTCACCCCTCCACTTT.

The chain has TRBV5-5 and TRBJ2-7; the match to TRBD1 covers 11 bases. Per the germline V gene, CDR1 is SGHKS and CDR2 is YYEKEE (reference sequence). This CDR3 spans 19 amino acids. Trimming took 0 bases from V and 2 from J; bases not matched to a gene: 13. CDR3 coding DNA: TGTGCCAGCAGCTTGGGGCCAAGGACAGGGGGCTCGGGGGCCTACGAGCAGTACTTC. This translates into CASSLGPRTGGSGAYEQYF.

The chain links TRBV5-6 to TRBJ2-5, with 9 positions matching TRBD1. The end of the DNA fits TRBJ2-7 better, so the J call may be wrong. The CDR3 length is 15 residues. CDR1 SGHDT and CDR2 YYEEEE come from the germline V gene. The CDR3 loop is CASSLETGGILEQYF. CDR3 DNA: TGTGCCAGCAGCTTGGAAACAGGGGGCATCCTCGAGCAGTACTTC.

This clonotype has only one observation. A read error is possible here, since a much larger clone lies one base away. The final CDR3 position lacks the conserved phenylalanine or tryptophan, pointing to a likely read error. V and J are TRBV28 and TRBJ2-5; D perhaps matches TRBD2 (6 bases). V was pared by 2 bases and J by 5 bases, with 27 bases between. The germline CDR1 and CDR2 sequences are MDHEN and SYDVKM. The CDR3 length is 19 residues. For the CDR3, the DNA is TGTGCCAGCAGTTTAACGAGAGAGTCGGGGGAAGGAATTTGGGAGACCCAGTACCTC. This gives the protein CASSLTRESGEGIWETQYL.

The chain carries TRBV7-9 and TRBJ2-3; TRBD2 is a possible D gene (6 bases). This CDR3 comprises 19 residues. Germline-derived CDR1 and CDR2 are SEHNR and FQNEAQ (reference sequence). Between the trimmed V and J ends, which lost 5 bases and 0 bases, there was a span of 24 bases. CDR3 bases: TGTGCCAGCAGCACCCGAGATGGACGGCAGGGACTCAGCACAGATACGCAGTATTTT. Residues: CASSTRDGRQGLSTDTQYF.

This clonotype was seen only a few times. The chain has TRBV5-1 and TRBJ2-7; 9 bases fit TRBD2. From germline, CDR1 is SGHRS and CDR2 YFSETQ. This CDR3 comprises 14 residues. V gave up 4 bases and J gave up 2 bases; unmatched junction bases: 4. This CDR3 reads CASSMTSGPYEQYF. The CDR3 nucleotides are TGCGCCAGCAGCATGACTAGCGGCCCCTACGAGCAGTACTTC. The full variable domain, with the rest looked up from reference TRBV5-1 and TRBJ2-7, is KAGVTQTPRYLIKTRGQQVTLSCSPISGHRSVSWYQQTPGQGLQFLFEYFSETQRNKGNFPGRFSGRQFSNSRSEMNVSTLELGDSALYLCASSMTSGPYEQYFGPGTRLTVT.

This clonotype was observed a few times. V and J are TRBV29-1 and TRBJ1-1, with D uncertain. Deletions cut 3 bases from V and 1 base from J, with 9 bases between. Germline loops: CDR1 SQVTM, CDR2 ANQGSEA. The CDR3 is made up of 13 amino acids. DNA for the CDR3: TGCAGCGTTGAGATAGGAGGGAACACTGAAGCTTTCTTT. Translating it yields CSVEIGGNTEAFF. Looking up the rest from reference TRBV29-1 and TRBJ1-1 gives the full variable domain: SAVISQKPSRDICQRGTSLTIQCQVDSQVTMMFWYRQQPGQSLTLIATANQGSEATYESGFVIDKFPISRPNLTFSTLTVSNMSPEDSSIYLCSVEIGGNTEAFFGQGTRLTVV.